These 4 T cell receptor beta chains were all obtained from the same sample, sequenced in a study of blood T cells in healthy people across ages. A second PCR, run for about 7 to 12 cycles, used a sample-barcoded 5' primer plus a J-beta primer mix. Each CDR3 protein is one row after TCRdb ran MiXCR on the 5' RACE reads. The sample lists hundreds of thousands of distinct CDR3 sequences, 32% seen once, with over 15% in the top ten. The sequencing sample was made of blood. These receptors originate from a woman of 80 years or more in good health.

This chain joins TRBV7-9 and TRBJ2-7; the D is unclear. This CDR3 is built from 12 residues. Germline CDR1 reads SEHNR; CDR2 reads FQNEAQ (reference sequence). V dropped 5 bases and J dropped 6 bases, with 11 bases sitting between them. The CDR3 spells CASSIGRPEQYF. CDR3 in DNA: TGTGCCAGCAGCATCGGCCGCCCCGAGCAGTACTTC.

This sequence joins TRBV20-1 and TRBJ2-1, with a tentative D call TRBD2 (5 bases). Between the trimmed V and J ends, which lost 3 bases and 5 bases, there was a span of 8 bases. This CDR3 has 12 residues. Germline V gene lookup returns CDR1 DFQATT and CDR2 SNEGSKA (reference sequence). The CDR3 reads CSASGNDNEQFF. CDR3 DNA sequence: TGCAGTGCTAGCGGGAACGACAATGAGCAGTTCTTC.

This clonotype was observed a single time. The chain combines TRBV29-1 with TRBJ1-5, with D possibly TRBD1 on 6 matching bases. There are 14 residues in the CDR3. V lost 6 bases to trimming and J lost 6 bases, with 18 bases between them. Germline V gives CDR1 SQVTM, CDR2 ANQGSEA. The CDR3 here is CSVQEGGSGQPQHF. The CDR3 DNA follows: TGCAGCGTCCAGGAGGGGGGTTCCGGTCAGCCCCAGCATTTT.

The rearrangement joins TRBV20-1 to TRBJ2-3; TRBD2 agrees at 7 bases. Germline V gene lookup returns CDR1 DFQATT and CDR2 SNEGSKA (reference sequence). J was trimmed by 0 bases and V by 3 bases; bases with no gene match: 6. CDR3 length equals 15 residues. This chain's CDR3 is CSASNGEGSTDTQYF. Written as DNA, the CDR3 is TGCAGTGCTAGTAACGGGGAGGGTAGCACAGATACGCAGTATTTT.